The clone carrying this T cell receptor (beta chain) was observed once. Sequencing used immunoSEQ multiplex PCR; TCRdb keeps in-frame clones, though not all of them. The sample lists 7,000 or so clones, around 90% occurring once. V gave up 0 bases and J gave up 0 bases, with 8 bases separating them. The length of the CDR3 is 15 residues. Germline V gene data show CDR1 as SGHDN and CDR2 as FVKESK. The sample comes from a study of somatic mutations in cytotoxic T cells in rheumatoid arthritis. This TCR was sampled from a man aged 40-50 years with rheumatoid arthritis. The gene calls are TRBV14 and TRBJ1-1, with D tentatively TRBD1 (5 bases). The sample was CD8+ T cells sorted from blood. CDR3 amino acids: CASSQDDRMNTEAFF. CDR3 coding DNA: TGTGCCAGCAGCCAAGACGACAGAATGAACACTGAAGCTTTCTTT.